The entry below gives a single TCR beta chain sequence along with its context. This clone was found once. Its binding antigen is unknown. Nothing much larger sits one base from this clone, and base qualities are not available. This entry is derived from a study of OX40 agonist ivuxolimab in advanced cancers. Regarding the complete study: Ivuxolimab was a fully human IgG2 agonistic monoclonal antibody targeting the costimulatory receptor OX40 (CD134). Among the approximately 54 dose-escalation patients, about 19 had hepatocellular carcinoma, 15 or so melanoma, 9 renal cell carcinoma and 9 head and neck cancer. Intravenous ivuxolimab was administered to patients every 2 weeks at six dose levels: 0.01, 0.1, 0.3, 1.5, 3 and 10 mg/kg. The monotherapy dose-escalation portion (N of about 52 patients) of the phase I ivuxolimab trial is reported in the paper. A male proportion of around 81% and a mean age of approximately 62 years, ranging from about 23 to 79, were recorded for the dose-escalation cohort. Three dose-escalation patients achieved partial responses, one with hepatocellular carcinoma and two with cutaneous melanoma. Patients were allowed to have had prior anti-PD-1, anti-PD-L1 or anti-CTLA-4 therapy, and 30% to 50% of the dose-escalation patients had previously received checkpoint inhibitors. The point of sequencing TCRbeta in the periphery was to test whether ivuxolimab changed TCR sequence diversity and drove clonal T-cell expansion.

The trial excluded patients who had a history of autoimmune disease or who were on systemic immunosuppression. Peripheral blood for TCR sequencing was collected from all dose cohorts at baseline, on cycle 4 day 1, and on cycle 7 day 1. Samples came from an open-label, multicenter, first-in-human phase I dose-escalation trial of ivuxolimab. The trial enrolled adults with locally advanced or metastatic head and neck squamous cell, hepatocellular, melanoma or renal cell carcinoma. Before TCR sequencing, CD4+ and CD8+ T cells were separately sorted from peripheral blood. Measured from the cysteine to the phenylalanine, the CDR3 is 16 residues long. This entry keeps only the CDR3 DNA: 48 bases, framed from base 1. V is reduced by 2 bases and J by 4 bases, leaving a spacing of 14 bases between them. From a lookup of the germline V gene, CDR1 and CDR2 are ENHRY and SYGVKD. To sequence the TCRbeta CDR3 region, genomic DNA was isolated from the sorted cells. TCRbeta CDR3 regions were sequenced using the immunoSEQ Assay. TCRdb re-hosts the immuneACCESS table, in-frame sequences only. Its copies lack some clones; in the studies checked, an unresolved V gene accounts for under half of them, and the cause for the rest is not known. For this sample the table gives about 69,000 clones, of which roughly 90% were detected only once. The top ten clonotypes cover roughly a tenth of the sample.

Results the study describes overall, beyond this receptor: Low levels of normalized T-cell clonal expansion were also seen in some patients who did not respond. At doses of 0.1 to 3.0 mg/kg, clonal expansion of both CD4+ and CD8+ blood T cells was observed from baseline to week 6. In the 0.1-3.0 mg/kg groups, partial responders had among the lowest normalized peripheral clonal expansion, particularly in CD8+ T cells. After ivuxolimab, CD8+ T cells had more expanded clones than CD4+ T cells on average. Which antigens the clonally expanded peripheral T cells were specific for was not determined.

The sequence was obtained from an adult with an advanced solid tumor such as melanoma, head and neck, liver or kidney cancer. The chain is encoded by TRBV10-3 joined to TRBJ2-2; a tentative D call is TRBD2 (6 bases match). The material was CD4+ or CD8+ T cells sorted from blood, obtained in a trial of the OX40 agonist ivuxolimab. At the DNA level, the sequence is TGTGCCATCAGTGAGGCGGGGCGCCCGGTCACCGGGGAGCTGTTTTTT. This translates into CAISEAGRPVTGELFF.